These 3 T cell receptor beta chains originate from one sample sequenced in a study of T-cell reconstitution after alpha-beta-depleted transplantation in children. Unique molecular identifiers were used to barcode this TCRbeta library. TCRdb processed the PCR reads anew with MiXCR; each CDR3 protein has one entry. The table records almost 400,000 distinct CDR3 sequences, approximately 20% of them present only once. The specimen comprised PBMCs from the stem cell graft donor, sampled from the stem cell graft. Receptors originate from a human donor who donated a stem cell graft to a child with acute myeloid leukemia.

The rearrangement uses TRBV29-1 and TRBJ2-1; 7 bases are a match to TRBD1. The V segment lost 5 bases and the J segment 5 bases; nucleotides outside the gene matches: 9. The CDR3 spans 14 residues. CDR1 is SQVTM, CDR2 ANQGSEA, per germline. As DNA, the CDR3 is TGCAGCGTTTTCCCGGGACAGAACCACAATGAGCAGTTCTTC. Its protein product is CSVFPGQNHNEQFF.

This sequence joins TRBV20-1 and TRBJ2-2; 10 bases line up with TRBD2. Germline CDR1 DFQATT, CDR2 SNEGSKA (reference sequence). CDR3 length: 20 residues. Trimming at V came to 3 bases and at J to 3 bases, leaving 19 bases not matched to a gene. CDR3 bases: TGCAGTGCTAGTTCTGCGGTTGGCCCAGGACTAGCGGAATACACCGGGGAGCTGTTTTTT. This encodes CSASSAVGPGLAEYTGELFF.

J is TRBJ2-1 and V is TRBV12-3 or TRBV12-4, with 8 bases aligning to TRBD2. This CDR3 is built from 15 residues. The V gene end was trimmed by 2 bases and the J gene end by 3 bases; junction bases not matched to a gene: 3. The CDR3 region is CASSLSTSVYNEQFF. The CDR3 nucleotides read TGTGCCAGCAGTTTATCGACTAGCGTCTACAATGAGCAGTTCTTC.